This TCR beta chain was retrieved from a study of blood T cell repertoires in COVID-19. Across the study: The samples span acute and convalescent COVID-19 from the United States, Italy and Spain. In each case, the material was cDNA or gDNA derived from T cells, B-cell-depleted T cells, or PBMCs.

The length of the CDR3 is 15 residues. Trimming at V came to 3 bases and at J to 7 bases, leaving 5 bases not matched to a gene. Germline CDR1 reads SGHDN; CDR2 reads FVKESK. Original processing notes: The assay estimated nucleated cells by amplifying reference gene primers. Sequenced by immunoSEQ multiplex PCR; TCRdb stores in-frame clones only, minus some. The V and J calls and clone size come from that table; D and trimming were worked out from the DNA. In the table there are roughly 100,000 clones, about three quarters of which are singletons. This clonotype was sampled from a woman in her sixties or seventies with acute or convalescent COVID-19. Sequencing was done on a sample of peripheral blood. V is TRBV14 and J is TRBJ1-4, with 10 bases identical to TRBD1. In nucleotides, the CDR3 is TGTGCCAGCAGCCAGGGACAGGGGACGTTTGAAAAACTGTTTTTT. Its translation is CASSQGQGTFEKLFF.